These 28 T cell receptor beta chains were all obtained from the same sample, sequenced in a study of cytomegalovirus exposure and HLA in healthy donors. Primers included in the PCR were 60 Vbeta and 13 Jbeta primers. The data were produced by immunoSEQ multiplex PCR, yet TCRdb's version contains in-frame clones alone and is incomplete. This repertoire shows fewer than 45,000 clones, 80% found once; its top ten account for around 6%. Sequenced input: PBMCs. Every receptor here comes from a male donor in good health and CMV-seronegative.

This clone was detected only a few times. This chain links TRBV5-1 with TRBJ1-1; D unclear. This CDR3 spans 16 amino acids. Trimming took off 0 bases at V and 0 bases at J, with 12 bases between the two ends. Germline loops: CDR1 SGHRS, CDR2 YFSETQ. In DNA, the CDR3 is TGCGCCAGCAGCTTGGCCATCCCCGAGATGAACACTGAAGCTTTCTTT. This encodes CASSLAIPEMNTEAFF.

The chain combines TRBV6-5 with TRBJ2-1; D remains unclear. This CDR3 is 10 amino acids long. V shed 6 bases and J shed 9 bases, with 6 bases lying between them. Germline V gene lookup returns CDR1 MNHEY and CDR2 SVGAGI. CDR3: CASRRGEQFF. DNA for the CDR3: TGTGCCAGCAGGAGAGGTGAGCAGTTCTTC.

The chain couples TRBV10-1 to TRBJ1-6; 7 bases agree with TRBD1. There are 15 residues in the CDR3. The junction had 6 bases not matched to a gene; V was cut back by 2 bases and J by 8 bases. The V gene's germline CDR1 is WNHNN and CDR2 SYGVQD (reference sequence). The CDR3 coding sequence is TGCGCCAGCAGTGAGGACAGGGAGGCGGATTCACCCCTCCACTTT. This codes for CASSEDREADSPLHF.

The chain links TRBV19 to TRBJ2-3, with 9 positions matching TRBD2. The germline gives CDR1 LNHDA, CDR2 SQIVND (reference sequence). The CDR3 is made up of 17 amino acids. V trimming: 2 bases; J trimming: 4 bases; junction bases outside the gene matches: 10. CDR3 sequence: CASSIPNRGGGADTQYF. The CDR3 coding sequence is TGTGCCAGTAGTATACCAAACCGGGGCGGGGGGGCAGATACGCAGTATTTT.

V and J are TRBV29-1 and TRBJ1-1, with a possible D match to TRBD1 (5 bases). Germline V gene sequence: CDR1 SQVTM, CDR2 ANQGSEA. The CDR3 is 15 residues long. Between the trimmed V and J ends, which lost 7 bases and 3 bases, there was a span of 21 bases. This CDR3 reads CSGIGVIGADTEAFF. The CDR3 DNA follows: TGCAGCGGAATTGGGGTGATTGGGGCGGACACTGAAGCTTTCTTT.

On this clone: Other DNA sequences in the sample encode the same CDR3. V and J are TRBV7-2 and TRBJ1-3; D possibly corresponds to TRBD1 (5 bases). V was shortened by 2 bases and J by 15 bases, with 14 bases between the two germline ends. The CDR3 has 12 residues. Germline CDR1 and CDR2: SGHTA and FQGNSA. The CDR3 is CASSLKGQGKYF. For the CDR3, the DNA is TGTGCCAGCAGCTTAAAGGGGCAAGGCAAATATTTT.

This chain uses TRBV6-4 with TRBJ1-1; 9 bases agree with TRBD1. Germline V gene sequence: CDR1 MRHNA, CDR2 SNTAGT. Trimming removed 6 bases from V and 4 bases from J; junction bases left unmatched: 3. The CDR3 contains 13 residues. The CDR3 DNA is TGTGCCAGCAGGGGACAGGGCGGCACTGAAGCTTTCTTT. It codes for CASRGQGGTEAFF.

This clone showed up just once. CDR3 protein: CASSLQGRGYGYTF. In DNA, the CDR3 is TGTGCCAGCAGTTTACAGGGGCGAGGATATGGCTACACCTTC. J is TRBJ1-2 and V is TRBV6-5, with TRBD1 matching 7 bases. This CDR3 is built from 14 residues. Germline CDR1 reads MNHEY; CDR2 reads SVGAGI. V was pared by 4 bases and J by 5 bases, with 7 bases of the junction left unmatched.

The chain has TRBV11-2 and TRBJ1-1; no reliable D call. Germline CDR1 and CDR2: SGHAT and FQNNGV. The CDR3 is 11 residues long. The V and J ends lost 6 bases and 3 bases respectively, with 5 bases between them. The CDR3 region is CASRQYTEAFF. CDR3 nucleotide sequence: TGTGCCAGCAGACAATACACTGAAGCTTTCTTT.

This chain joins TRBV27 and TRBJ2-7; 9 bases map to TRBD2. V lost 4 bases to trimming and J lost 2 bases; unmatched junction nucleotides: 9. This CDR3 has 16 amino acids. Per germline, CDR1 MNHEY and CDR2 SMNVEV (reference sequence). The CDR3: CASSYDGGGETYEQYF. The DNA for the CDR3 is TGTGCCAGCAGTTACGACGGCGGGGGGGAAACCTACGAGCAGTACTTC.

The rearrangement joins TRBV7-9 to TRBJ1-6; 7 nucleotides agree with TRBD1. V lost 6 bases and J lost 6; bases outside the gene matches: 8. The CDR3 is made up of 15 amino acids. Per germline, CDR1 SEHNR and CDR2 FQNEAQ (reference sequence). CDR3 nucleotides: TGTGCCAGCAGAGAACCGGGACAGCTTAATTCACCCCTCCACTTT. Amino acids: CASREPGQLNSPLHF.

This clone has just a few counts. The chain combines TRBV29-1 with TRBJ1-5, with D possibly TRBD1 on 6 matching bases. Deletions cut 4 bases from V and 3 bases from J, with 10 bases between. The CDR3 extends over 13 amino acids. CDR1 and CDR2 (germline): SQVTM, ANQGSEA. The CDR3 DNA reads as TGCAGCGTTGCGGGGGGGGCCAATCAGCCCCAGCATTTT. It specifies CSVAGGANQPQHF.

The chain has TRBV6-1 and TRBJ1-3, with a tentative D call TRBD1 (6 bases). CDR1 is MNHNS and CDR2 is SASEGT in the germline V gene. V lost 2 bases, J lost 3 bases, and 11 bases lay in between. The CDR3 sequence is 15 residues long. CDR3 residues: CASSEQGQYGNTIYF. DNA for the CDR3: TGTGCCAGCAGTGAACAGGGACAATATGGAAACACCATATATTTT.

This clone was seen a few times. This rearrangement joins TRBV7-9 to TRBJ2-4, with 7 bases lining up with TRBD1. Trimming at V came to 5 bases and at J to 7 bases, leaving 8 bases not matched to a gene. CDR3 length equals 14 residues. Germline V gives CDR1 SEHNR, CDR2 FQNEAQ (reference sequence). The CDR3 DNA reads TGTGCCAGCAGCCTACGAGGGACAGAGAACATTCAGTACTTC. This sequence encodes CASSLRGTENIQYF.

The genes are TRBV19 and TRBJ2-2; 7 bases are a match to TRBD1. CDR3 size: 14 residues. Per the germline V gene, CDR1 is LNHDA and CDR2 is SQIVND (reference sequence). V lost 0 bases and J lost 7; bases outside the gene matches: 2. The CDR3 DNA is TGTGCCAGTAGTATAGAGCAGGGGGTCGGGGAGCTGTTTTTT. Its translation: CASSIEQGVGELFF.

This clone was seen a few times. The V call is TRBV5-4, the J call TRBJ2-5, with 14 bases fitting TRBD2. The CDR3 consists of 17 residues. The V segment lost 4 bases and the J segment 2 bases; nucleotides outside the gene matches: 7. From germline, CDR1 is SGHNT and CDR2 YYREEE (reference sequence). CDR3 in DNA: TGTGCCAGCAGCCCCAGGGGACTAGCGGGAGAACAAGAGACCCAGTACTTC. Translation gives CASSPRGLAGEQETQYF.

This rearrangement joins TRBV30 to TRBJ2-2; D not certain. Germline CDR1 is GTSNPN and CDR2 is SVGIG (reference sequence). The CDR3 runs 13 residues. Trimming left V 2 bases short and J 4 bases short, with 8 bases between. CDR3 in DNA: TGTGCCTGGAGTCTGACATCCACCGGGGAGCTGTTTTTT. This gives the protein CAWSLTSTGELFF.

This clone has only one observation. The CDR3 region is CASRRLEPVLGETQYF. In DNA form, the CDR3 reads TGTGCCAGTAGACGGCTGGAGCCGGTCCTCGGAGAGACCCAGTACTTC. The gene calls are TRBV19 and TRBJ2-5; D not certain. V gave up 6 bases and J gave up 4 bases, with 21 bases separating them. The germline V gene has CDR1 LNHDA and CDR2 SQIVND (reference sequence). The CDR3 length is 16 residues.

V is TRBV28 and J is TRBJ1-2; 9 bases agree with TRBD1. V was clipped by 4 bases and J by 8 bases; unmatched bases: 8. Germline V gives CDR1 MDHEN, CDR2 SYDVKM. CDR3 size: 14 residues. CDR3 sequence (DNA): TGTGCCAGCAGTTATCCGGGACAGGGTAGGGGCTACACCTTC. This codes for CASSYPGQGRGYTF.

This clone was seen a single time. V is TRBV25-1 and J is TRBJ2-2; no definite D call. The CDR3 totals 15 residues. Per germline, CDR1 MGHDK and CDR2 SYGVNS. Trimming left V 2 bases short and J 2 bases short, with 9 bases between. CDR3 protein: CASSEVTRNTGELFF. The DNA of the CDR3 is TGTGCCAGCAGTGAAGTCACTCGTAACACCGGGGAGCTGTTTTTT.

This clone was seen a single time. This sequence joins TRBV19 and TRBJ1-1; TRBD1 matches at 12 bases. Germline V gene data show CDR1 as LNHDA and CDR2 as SQIVND (reference sequence). Trimming cost V 8 bases and J 1 base; bases outside gene matches: 14. CDR3 length equals 18 residues. DNA of the CDR3: TGTGCCAGTTTCATAGGCCCGGGACAGGGGGCGCGGAACACTGAAGCTTTCTTT. Protein sequence: CASFIGPGQGARNTEAFF. Variable domain in full (rest from reference TRBV19 and TRBJ1-1): DGGITQSPKYLFRKEGQNVTLSCEQNLNHDAMYWYRQDPGQGLRLIYYSQIVNDFQKGDIAEGYSVSREKKESFPLTVTSAQKNPTAFYLCASFIGPGQGARNTEAFFGQGTRLTVV.

The chain combines TRBV28 with TRBJ2-1; 12 positions match TRBD2. Losses at the gene ends were 6 bases for V and 9 bases for J; bases not matched to a gene: 12. The CDR3 has 16 amino acids. Germline CDR1 reads MDHEN; CDR2 reads SYDVKM. CDR3 bases: TGTGCCAGCAGCCCTGTCCTAGCGGGAGGGCGGCTTGAGCAGTTCTTC. As protein: CASSPVLAGGRLEQFF.

The chain recombines TRBV5-1 with TRBJ2-2, with TRBD1 matching 8 bases. The junction had 3 bases not matched to a gene; V was cut back by 3 bases and J by 8 bases. This CDR3 has 13 amino acids. CDR1 and CDR2 from the germline V gene are SGHRS and YFSETQ. In DNA form, the CDR3 reads TGCGCCAGCAGCTGGACAGGGTCAGGGGAGCTGTTTTTT. It yields the protein CASSWTGSGELFF.

This chain uses TRBV18 with TRBJ1-1, with D possibly being TRBD1 (5 bases). CDR3 length: 13 amino acids. Trimming took 3 bases from V and 3 from J, leaving 8 bases between them. Germline CDR1 is KGHSH and CDR2 is LQKENI. This CDR3 reads CASSPEGYTEAFF. The CDR3 region has the DNA TGTGCCAGCTCACCGGAGGGGTACACTGAAGCTTTCTTT.

This clone has a handful of counts. The same CDR3 arises from other DNA sequences in this sample as well. The chain has TRBV29-1 and TRBJ1-2; D call uncertain. V lost 2 bases and J lost 4, with 5 bases in between. The CDR3 spans 11 residues. CDR1 is SQVTM, CDR2 ANQGSEA, per germline. The CDR3 reads CSVERGYGYTF. CDR3 in DNA: TGCAGCGTTGAACGGGGCTATGGCTACACCTTC.

This sequence joins TRBV5-6 and TRBJ1-2; 9 bases line up with TRBD1. This CDR3 has 14 residues. V gave up 6 bases and J gave up 2 bases; unmatched junction bases: 5. Per the germline V gene, CDR1 is SGHDT and CDR2 is YYEEEE. CDR3 nucleotides: TGTGCCAGCAACCGGGACAGGGTGAACTATGGCTACACCTTC. Its translation: CASNRDRVNYGYTF.

There are a few counts of this clone. The chain is built from TRBV27 and TRBJ1-1; D unclear. V was trimmed by 5 bases and J by 5 bases, leaving 15 bases between them. Germline CDR1 is MNHEY and CDR2 is SMNVEV (reference sequence). CDR3 length: 14 amino acids. CDR3 sequence reads: CASSLGQPGTEAFF. The CDR3 region has the DNA TGTGCCAGCAGTCTCGGGCAGCCGGGGACTGAAGCTTTCTTT.

This clone has only one observation. The V and J genes are TRBV6-5 and TRBJ1-1, with TRBD1 matching over 7 bases. Germline loops: CDR1 MNHEY, CDR2 SVGAGI. After removal of 6 bases from V and 5 bases from J, the junction contained 9 bases not matched to a gene. This CDR3 region has 14 residues. The CDR3 sequence is CASRSKGASTEAFF. In DNA, the CDR3 is TGTGCCAGCAGATCTAAGGGGGCCTCGACTGAAGCTTTCTTT.